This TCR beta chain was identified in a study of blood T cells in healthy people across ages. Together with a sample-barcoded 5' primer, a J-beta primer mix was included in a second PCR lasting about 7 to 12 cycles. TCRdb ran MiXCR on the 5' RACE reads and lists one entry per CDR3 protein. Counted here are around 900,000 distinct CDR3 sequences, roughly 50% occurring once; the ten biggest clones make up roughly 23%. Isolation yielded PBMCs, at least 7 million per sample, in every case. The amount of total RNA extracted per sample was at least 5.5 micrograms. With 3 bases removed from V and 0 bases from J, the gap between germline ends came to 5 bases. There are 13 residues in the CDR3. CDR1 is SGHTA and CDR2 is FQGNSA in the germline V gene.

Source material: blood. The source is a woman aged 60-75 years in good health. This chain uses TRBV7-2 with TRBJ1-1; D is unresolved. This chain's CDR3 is CASSFMMNTEAFF. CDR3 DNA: TGTGCCAGCAGCTTTATGATGAACACTGAAGCTTTCTTT.